A single TCR beta chain is shown here with its context. This sample stems from a study of blood T cell dynamics during melanoma immunotherapy. As for the study in general: First-line therapy was either pembrolizumab or nivolumab with ipilimumab for metastatic melanoma.

Only in-frame clones appear in the TCRdb table, and some are missing; sequencing was by immunoSEQ multiplex PCR. The sample lists around 15,000 clones; about 95% were seen once. The time point here: week 3, after first cycle of checkpoint inhibitor. One draw preceded checkpoint blockade; another followed its first cycle at week 3. Disease control meant complete response, partial response or stable disease at 12 weeks. This CDR3 has 15 residues. The V call is TRBV21-1, the J call TRBJ1-5; the table calls TRBD1, which could not be checked here. TRBV21-1 is flagged as a pseudogene. Sample: effector memory CD8+ T cells from blood, taken from a patient treated with checkpoint blockade. This receptor was identified in a human donor with melanoma. CDR3 coding DNA: TGTGCCAGCAGCAAAGATGGCAGGCACAATCAGCCCCAGCATTTT. Translated, it gives CASSKDGRHNQPQHF.